This T cell receptor beta chain originates from a study of blood T cell repertoires in COVID-19. Symptom resolution, clearance, or two negative PCRs marked donors in Cohort 3 as recovered. TCRdb's copy holds only in-frame clones and misses some; the assay was immunoSEQ multiplex PCR. This sample has around 130,000 clones, with 80% to 85% found just once. The sequenced material came from PBMCs or T cells enriched from blood (not recorded which). The sequence was obtained from a woman in her twenties or thirties who had recovered from COVID-19.

The CDR3 bases are TGTGCCAGCAGTTCGAGGAATTACAATGAGCAGTTCTTC. Encoded protein: CASSSRNYNEQFF. The chain carries TRBV6-5 and TRBJ2-1; no reliable D call. This CDR3 has 13 amino acids. CDR1 MNHEY and CDR2 SVGAGI come from the germline V gene. The V end lost 4 bases, the J end lost 4 bases, and 8 bases lay between the germline ends.